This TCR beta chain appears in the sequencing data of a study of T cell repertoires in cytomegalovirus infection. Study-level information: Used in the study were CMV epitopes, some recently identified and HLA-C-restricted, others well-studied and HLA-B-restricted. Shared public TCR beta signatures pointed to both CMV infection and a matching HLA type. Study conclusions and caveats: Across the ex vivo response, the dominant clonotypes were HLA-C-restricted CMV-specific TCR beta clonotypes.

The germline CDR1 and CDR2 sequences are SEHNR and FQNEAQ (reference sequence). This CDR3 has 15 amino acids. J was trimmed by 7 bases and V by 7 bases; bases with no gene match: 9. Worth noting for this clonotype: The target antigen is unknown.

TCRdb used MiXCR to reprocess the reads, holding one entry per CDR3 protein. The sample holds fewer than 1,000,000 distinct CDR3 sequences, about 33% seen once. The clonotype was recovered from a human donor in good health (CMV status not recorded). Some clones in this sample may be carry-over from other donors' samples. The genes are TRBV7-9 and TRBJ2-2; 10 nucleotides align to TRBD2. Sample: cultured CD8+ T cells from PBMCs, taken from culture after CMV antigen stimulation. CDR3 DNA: TGTGCCAGCATCCCAGCGGGAGGGGGCTTCGGGGAGCTGTTTTTT. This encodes CASIPAGGGFGELFF.